The rows below give T cell receptor beta chains drawn from one sample of a study of T cell responses to AZD1222 COVID-19 vaccine. TCRdb keeps only in-frame clones here, not all; method: immunoSEQ multiplex PCR. The data hold 55,000 to 75,000 clones, with about 85% observed a single time. The specimen was peripheral blood, collected on day 0 of AZD1222 vaccination. Every receptor here comes from an adult in good health. Each CDR3 is given with its conserved first and last residue. The D gene is left open where the match is weak. Only some rows state a clone size, as once, few, many or a class for expanded clones.

TRBJ2-2	TRBV14	.	.	TGTGCCAGCAGCCGCGACAGAATCGGGGAGCTGTTTTTT	CASSRDRIGELFF
TRBJ1-2	TRBV5-6	.	TRBD1	TGTGCCAGCAGCCTGGGACAGGGGGCTACCTATGGCTACACCTTC	CASSLGQGATYGYTF
TRBJ2-3	TRBV3-1/TRBV3-2	.	.	TGTGCCAGCAGCCATTTAACTCCCCGCCGGGATACGCAGTATTTT	CASSHLTPRRDTQYF
TRBJ1-5	TRBV7-2	.	TRBD1	TGTGCCAGCAGCTTCCTATCCGGGACAGGGAACAATCAGCCCCAGCATTTT	CASSFLSGTGNNQPQHF
TRBJ1-1	TRBV11-3	many	.	TGTGCCAGCAGCACCTCAAACTCATACACTGAAGCTTTCTTT	CASSTSNSYTEAFF
TRBJ2-1	TRBV19	.	TRBD1	TGTGCCAGTAGTCGACGACAGGGGGCTCACGAGCAGTTCTTC	CASSRRQGAHEQFF
TRBJ2-7	TRBV11-3	.	.	TGTGCCAGCAGCTTAGGACAGGCACTAGCCTACGAGCAGTACTTC	CASSLGQALAYEQYF
TRBJ1-1	TRBV3-1/TRBV3-2	.	TRBD1	TGTGCCAGCAGCCGTCGTCCCGGGACAGGATTGAACACTGAAGCTTTCTTT	CASSRRPGTGLNTEAFF
TRBJ2-2	TRBV3-1/TRBV3-2	.	.	TGTGCCAGCAGCCAGTTTCCTGCCACCGGGGAGCTGTTTTTT	CASSQFPATGELFF
TRBJ1-1	TRBV20-1	.	.	TGCACCCCTCCGGGGGTAAAAGCTTTCTTT	CTPPGVKAFF
TRBJ1-2	TRBV29-1	.	.	TGCAGCGTTAGCGGACAGAACTATGGCTACACCTTC	CSVSGQNYGYTF
TRBJ1-2	TRBV3-1/TRBV3-2	.	.	TGTGCCAGCAGCCAAGCATCACTCTATGGCTACACCTTC	CASSQASLYGYTF
TRBJ2-1	TRBV6-4	many	TRBD2	TGTGCCAGCAGTGACGCTTCTAGCGGGGATTACAATGAGCAGTTCTTC	CASSDASSGDYNEQFF
TRBJ1-2	TRBV7-2	.	.	TGTGCCAGCAGCTTTGGGTGGTATGGCTACACCTTC	CASSFGWYGYTF
TRBJ2-5	TRBV11-3	.	TRBD2	TGTGCCAGCAGCTTAAGATCGGGGACTACCGAAGAGACCCAGTACTTC	CASSLRSGTTEETQYF
TRBJ2-3	TRBV7-8	.	TRBD2	TGTGCCAGCAGGCCTGGGGTAGCGGGGGAGGGAGATACGCAGTATTTT	CASRPGVAGEGDTQYF
TRBJ2-7	TRBV10-1	.	TRBD1	TGCGCCAGTTTACCACCGGGACAGGGTGGCGGCGAGCAGTACTTC	CASLPPGQGGGEQYF
TRBJ2-7	TRBV7-9	many	.	TGTGCCAGCAGCCCAGCCAGCGCTTACGAGCAGTACTTC	CASSPASAYEQYF
TRBJ2-3	TRBV5-1	.	TRBD2	TGCGCCAGCAGCCGCAGCGGGAGAACAGATACGCAGTATTTT	CASSRSGRTDTQYF
TRBJ2-1	TRBV19	.	.	TGTGCCAGTTCACCCTCAGGGTCGGCTGAGCAGTTCTTC	CASSPSGSAEQFF
TRBJ1-1	TRBV7-2	.	.	TGTGCCAGCAGCTTACATCGGGATACTGAAGCTTTCTTT	CASSLHRDTEAFF
TRBJ1-1	TRBV6-6	.	TRBD1	TGTGCCAGCAGCCTGGACAGGCGGAACACTGAAGCTTTCTTT	CASSLDRRNTEAFF
TRBJ1-1	TRBV5-1	.	.	TGCGCCAGCAGCTCTAACCCAGGGGCGACGAACACTGAAGCTTTCTTT	CASSSNPGATNTEAFF
TRBJ1-2	TRBV19	once	TRBD1	TGTGCCAGTAGTACCAACAGGGGGCGGACTAACTATGGCTACACCTTC	CASSTNRGRTNYGYTF
TRBJ2-1	TRBV25-1	.	.	TGTGCCAGCAGTGAAAGGTACCTGGATGAGCAGTTCTTC	CASSERYLDEQFF
TRBJ2-1	TRBV6-5	.	.	TGTGCCAGCATCCCAGGTAACTCCTACAATGAGCAGTTCTTC	CASIPGNSYNEQFF
TRBJ2-3	TRBV7-9	.	.	TGTGCCAGCAGCCCGTCCCCTTCGGATACGCAGTATTTT	CASSPSPSDTQYF
TRBJ1-2	TRBV2	.	.	TGTGCCAGCAGCCCAGGTTATGGCTACACCTTC	CASSPGYGYTF
TRBJ1-2	TRBV21-1	.	.	TGTGCCAGCGGCCGGGAAACCTTC	CASGRETF
TRBJ2-3	TRBV5-8	.	TRBD2	TGTGCCAGCAGCCACGTGGCTAGCGGGGGGGCGGGCACAGATACGCAGTATTTT	CASSHVASGGAGTDTQYF
TRBJ2-7	TRBV6-1	.	.	TGTGCCAGCAGTGAAGCGCGTGGGACTTCCTACGAGCAGTACTTC	CASSEARGTSYEQYF
TRBJ1-6	TRBV12-3/TRBV12-4	.	.	TGTGCCAGCAGTTCAGACGATAATTCACCCCTCCACTTT	CASSSDDNSPLHF
TRBJ2-1	TRBV7-2	.	TRBD2	TGTGCCAGCAGCTTAATAGCGGGAGGGGTTATTGATGAGCAGTTCTTC	CASSLIAGGVIDEQFF
TRBJ1-1	TRBV5-1	.	.	TGCGCCAGCAGCTCTTTTTCACACCTGAACACTGAAGCTTTCTTT	CASSSFSHLNTEAFF
TRBJ2-1	TRBV6-1	.	TRBD1	TGTGCCAGCAGTGAAACCGACAGGGAAGGCTACAATGAGCAGTTCTTC	CASSETDREGYNEQFF
TRBJ1-2	TRBV6-6	.	.	TGTGCCAGCAGTTACTCAGGAGGGCACTATGGCTACACCTTC	CASSYSGGHYGYTF
TRBJ2-3	TRBV19	once	.	TGTGCCAGTAGTATACAGGGCCCAGATACGCAGTATTTT	CASSIQGPDTQYF
TRBJ1-2	TRBV29-1	.	TRBD1	TGCAGCTTCCGGGACAGCGATAACTATGGCTACACCTTC	CSFRDSDNYGYTF
TRBJ2-7	TRBV19	few	TRBD2	TGTGCCAGTAGTCCCCGGACTAGCGGGTTTTTCTCCTACGAGCAGTACTTC	CASSPRTSGFFSYEQYF
TRBJ1-3	TRBV3-1/TRBV3-2	once	.	TGTGCCAGCAGCCCGGGGCGACTCAGCTCTGGAAACACCATATATTTT	CASSPGRLSSGNTIYF
TRBJ1-4	TRBV6-5	.	TRBD1	TGTGCCAGCAGTTCACGGGACAGGGGGTTTAATGAAAAACTGTTTTTT	CASSSRDRGFNEKLFF
TRBJ1-4	TRBV5-1	.	TRBD1	TGCGCCAGCAGCCCTGCGGACAGGGTTAATGAAAAACTGTTTTTT	CASSPADRVNEKLFF
TRBJ2-1	TRBV7-9	.	TRBD2	TGTGCCAGCAGCCGAATAGCGGGAGAAGGCAATGAGCAGTTCTTC	CASSRIAGEGNEQFF
TRBJ2-7	TRBV5-1	.	.	TGCGCCAGCAGCTTCCCAGGGGAGGAAGAGCAGTACTTC	CASSFPGEEEQYF
TRBJ2-7	TRBV2	.	.	TGTGCCAGCAGTGAACCCTTTAGCTACGAGCAGTACTTC	CASSEPFSYEQYF
TRBJ2-1	TRBV3-1/TRBV3-2	.	TRBD2	TGTGCCAGCAGCTACGGGACTAGCGGGAGTATATCCTCGTTCTTC	CASSYGTSGSISSFF
TRBJ2-7	TRBV5-1	.	TRBD1	TGCGCCAGCAGCTTGGCAGGGGGCGCCCAGTACGAGCAGTACTTC	CASSLAGGAQYEQYF
TRBJ2-2	TRBV5-1	once	TRBD2	TGCGCCAGCAGTAGCGGGAGCACCGGGGAGCTGTTTTTT	CASSSGSTGELFF